The source of this T cell receptor beta chain is a study of glioma-infiltrating T cells. Using RNA template, CDR3s of TCR alpha and beta were amplified with iRepertoire arm-PCR. MiXCR, run by TCRdb on the multiplex PCR reads, gives a single entry per CDR3 protein. This table has around 130,000 distinct CDR3 sequences, under 30% appearing once. The V gene end was trimmed by 5 bases and the J gene end by 4 bases; junction bases not matched to a gene: 12. This CDR3 contains 15 residues. Germline V gene lookup returns CDR1 DFQATT and CDR2 SNEGSKA (reference sequence). The sample holds many counts of this clonotype.

Sequencing used glioma tissue, nonneoplastic brain tissue, or PBMCs (not recorded which). The clonotype comes from a human donor with low-grade glioma or glioblastoma, undergoing nonglioma brain surgery, or in good health (not recorded which). The chain joins TRBV20-1 to TRBJ2-3; the match to TRBD2 covers 7 bases. This CDR3 is CSAQTSSHGSDTQYF. Written as DNA, the CDR3 is TGCAGTGCTCAGACTAGCTCCCACGGGTCAGATACGCAGTATTTT.